Listed below are T cell receptor beta chains from one sample, sequenced in a study of blood T cell repertoires in COVID-19. The protocol was immunoSEQ multiplex PCR, while the TCRdb copy is restricted to in-frame clones and leaves out a portion. The repertoire holds some 110,000 clones, with roughly 85% as singletons. Material for sequencing was peripheral blood. The receptor source for this set is a man aged 25 to 40 with acute or convalescent COVID-19. The CDR3 runs from the conserved cysteine through the conserved F or W. The order of the fields is V gene, D gene, J gene, clone size, CDR3 DNA, CDR3 protein. A D gene is named only where the DNA matches it firmly. Size values are once, few and many counts, or a class for expanded clones, and some rows have none.

TRBV7-8	.	TRBJ2-3	.	TGTGCCAGCAGCCCGGGGTTAGATACGCAGTATTTT	CASSPGLDTQYF
TRBV25-1	.	TRBJ2-1	.	TGTGCCAGCGCTCCTTTAGGTAGCAACAATGAGCAGTTCTTC	CASAPLGSNNEQFF
TRBV2	TRBD2	TRBJ2-1	.	TGTGCCAGCAAAACCGCCTTAGCGGGGGGGCTAGGAAATGAGCAGTTCTTC	CASKTALAGGLGNEQFF
TRBV7-2	TRBD1	TRBJ1-1	few	TGTGCCAGCAGCCTTCGGGGGACAGGTAACACTGAAGCTTTCTTT	CASSLRGTGNTEAFF
TRBV7-9	.	TRBJ1-2	few	TGTGCCAGCAGCTTAGCTCAGGGTCGCTATGGCTACACCTTC	CASSLAQGRYGYTF
TRBV7-9	TRBD1	TRBJ1-2	.	TGTGCCAGCAGCTTAGGACCTCAGGGGGCAGGCTACACCTTC	CASSLGPQGAGYTF
TRBV7-2	TRBD2	TRBJ2-1	.	TGTGCCAGCAGCTCTCGGACTAGCTGGAATGAGCAGTTCTTC	CASSSRTSWNEQFF
TRBV28	.	TRBJ1-2	.	TGTGCCAGCAGTTTCGCAGGGAACTATGGCTACACCTTC	CASSFAGNYGYTF
TRBV7-9	.	TRBJ1-2	.	TGTGCCAGCAGTTCCCCGGGAAACTATGGCTACACCTTC	CASSSPGNYGYTF
TRBV11-2	.	TRBJ2-6	.	TGTGCCAGCAGCCTGACAGACTCTGGGGCCAACGTCCTGACTTTC	CASSLTDSGANVLTF
TRBV13	TRBD1	TRBJ1-2	.	TGTGCCAGCAGCTTGGGGCAGGGGGACTATGGCTACACCTTC	CASSLGQGDYGYTF
TRBV19	TRBD2	TRBJ2-1	.	TGTGCCAGTAGCGGACTAGCGGGAGAGAATGAGCAGTTCTTC	CASSGLAGENEQFF
TRBV29-1	.	TRBJ2-3	.	TGCAGCGTTGAAGGGACTATTGGCACAGATACGCAGTATTTT	CSVEGTIGTDTQYF
TRBV10-3	.	TRBJ2-1	.	TGTGCCATCGGAATTCTACAGGTGGGTGAGCAGTTCTTC	CAIGILQVGEQFF
TRBV19	TRBD1	TRBJ1-2	.	TGTGCCAGCAACGACAGGGGAGTATTGTATGGCTACACCTTC	CASNDRGVLYGYTF
TRBV6-1	TRBD1	TRBJ1-3	once	TGTGCCAGCAGTGAAGCCCAGGGGGCCCCTGGAAACACCATATATTTT	CASSEAQGAPGNTIYF
TRBV5-6	.	TRBJ2-1	.	TGTGCCAGCAGCCTCCGGGACTCATCCTACAATGAGCAGTTCTTC	CASSLRDSSYNEQFF
TRBV2	.	TRBJ2-2	.	TGTGCCAGCAGTGAGTCTCGCACCGGGGAGCTGTTTTTT	CASSESRTGELFF
TRBV6-2/TRBV6-3	TRBD2	TRBJ2-7	.	TGTGCCAGCAGTTTCGGGACTAGGGGGTACGAGCAGTACTTC	CASSFGTRGYEQYF
TRBV5-1	TRBD1	TRBJ2-3	.	TGCGCCAGCAGCAGAGGACAGGGGGCCAGTACAGATACGCAGTATTTT	CASSRGQGASTDTQYF
TRBV27	.	TRBJ2-1	once	TGTGCCAGCAGGGCAGGAGGGTGGTACAATGAGCAGTTCTTC	CASRAGGWYNEQFF
TRBV6-5	TRBD2	TRBJ2-3	.	TGTGCCAGCAGCTTTAGCGGGAGGGGCACAGATACGCAGTATTTT	CASSFSGRGTDTQYF
TRBV5-1	.	TRBJ2-3	.	TGCGCCAGCAGCCAGGGGCTCGGCACAGATACGCAGTATTTT	CASSQGLGTDTQYF
TRBV3-1/TRBV3-2	.	TRBJ2-3	.	TGTGCCAGCAGCCGTGCTCGGGAGATCCGTGCGGATACGCAGTATTTT	CASSRAREIRADTQYF
TRBV13	.	TRBJ2-7	.	TGTGCCAGCGCAAGAGGGGGACGGTACTACGAGCAGTACTTC	CASARGGRYYEQYF
TRBV6-2/TRBV6-3	.	TRBJ1-5	.	TGTGCCAGCAGCCCTGTTGGTCGGGGAATTCAGCCCCAGCATTTT	CASSPVGRGIQPQHF
TRBV3-1/TRBV3-2	TRBD2	TRBJ2-1	.	TGTGCCAGCAGTCGAGCGGGAGGCTCCTACAATGAGCAGTTCTTC	CASSRAGGSYNEQFF
TRBV4-3	TRBD1	TRBJ1-2	.	TGCGCCAGCAGCCAAGTGACAGGGGGCCGTGGCTACACCTTC	CASSQVTGGRGYTF
TRBV21-1	.	TRBJ2-3	.	TGTGCCAGCAGCAAAACGAGCCCAGATACGCAGTATTTT	CASSKTSPDTQYF
TRBV6-2/TRBV6-3	.	TRBJ2-4	.	TGTGCCAGCAGTTTGGGAAGTCCGGGAATTCAGTACTTC	CASSLGSPGIQYF
TRBV30	TRBD1	TRBJ2-2	.	TGTGCCTGGGGGACAGGGATGGGTCCGGGGGAGCTGTTTTTT	CAWGTGMGPGELFF
TRBV18	TRBD1	TRBJ1-2	once	TGTGCCAGCTCACAAACCCGGACAGGGGGCGGCTATGGCTACACCTTC	CASSQTRTGGGYGYTF
TRBV6-4	TRBD1	TRBJ1-2	once	TGTGCCAGCAGCCCCCGGGACAGGGGCTATGGCTACACCTTC	CASSPRDRGYGYTF